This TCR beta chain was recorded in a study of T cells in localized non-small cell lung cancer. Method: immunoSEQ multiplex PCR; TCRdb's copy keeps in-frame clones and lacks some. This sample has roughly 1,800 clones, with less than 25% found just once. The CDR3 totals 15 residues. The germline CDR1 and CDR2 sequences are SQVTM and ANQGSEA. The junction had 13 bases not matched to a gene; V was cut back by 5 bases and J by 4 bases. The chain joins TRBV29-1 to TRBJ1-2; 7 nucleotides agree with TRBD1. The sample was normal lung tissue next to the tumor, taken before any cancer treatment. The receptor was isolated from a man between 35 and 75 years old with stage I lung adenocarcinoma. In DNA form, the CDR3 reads TGCAGCGTTAGACGACAAATGCAGGGGGGCTATGGCTACACCTTC. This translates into CSVRRQMQGGYGYTF.